The clone carrying this T cell receptor beta chain was found a few times. Positive CCR7 selection of CD45RO-negative cells yielded the naive CD8 cells, and terminally differentiated effector memory CD45RA+ cells were excluded. Measured with immunoSEQ multiplex PCR; TCRdb has only the in-frame clones, and not every one. The sample yields about 870,000 clones, 90% to 95% seen once. This entry is derived from a study of shared clonotypes between healthy human individuals. This TCR was sampled from a man younger than 40 in good health. What was sequenced was naive CD8+ T cells sorted from blood.

CDR3 bases: TGTGCCAGCAGCCAACCCCCACGCGGCGAGCAGTACTTC. Translation gives CASSQPPRGEQYF. V and J are TRBV16 and TRBJ2-7, with D hard to call. Trimming pared 2 bases from V and 6 bases from J, leaving 11 bases between. Germline V CDR1 and CDR2: KGHSY, FQNENV. This CDR3 contains 13 residues.